Shown below are 27 T cell receptor beta chains from a single sample sequenced in a study of CD8+CD57+ T cells in acquired aplastic anemia. TCR beta VDJ and CDR3 profiles were obtained from a genomic DNA template. TCRdb analysed the reads with MiXCR anew, one entry per CDR3 protein. Of 150,000 or so distinct CDR3 sequences detected, approximately 60% appear once; the ten largest clones hold less than 55%. Sample: sorted CD4+, CD8+, or CD8+CD57+ T cells (not recorded which) from PBMCs. Every receptor here comes from a human donor in good health.

The V call is TRBV19, the J call TRBJ1-1; 7 nucleotides align to TRBD1. The V gene's germline CDR1 is LNHDA and CDR2 SQIVND (reference sequence). The CDR3 runs 15 residues. V was clipped by 9 bases and J by 5 bases; unmatched bases: 15. CDR3 sequence: CASTGAHLGRTEAFF. CDR3 nucleotides: TGTGCCAGCACAGGGGCTCACTTGGGACGAACTGAAGCTTTCTTT.

This clonotype was counted many times. The chain combines TRBV7-9 with TRBJ2-7; a weak D match, TRBD2 (6 bases). From germline, CDR1 is SEHNR and CDR2 FQNEAQ (reference sequence). Deletions cut 1 base from V and 4 bases from J, with 11 bases between. CDR3 length: 14 amino acids. CDR3 sequence: CASSLVSGEYEQYF. The CDR3 coding sequence is TGTGCCAGCAGCTTAGTATCGGGGGAATACGAGCAGTACTTC. The variable domain in full, completed from reference TRBV7-9 and TRBJ2-7, reads DTGVSQNPRHKITKRGQNVTFRCDPISEHNRLYWYRQTLGQGPEFLTYFQNEAQLEKSRLLSDRFSAERPKGSFSTLEIQRTEQGDSAMYLCASSLVSGEYEQYFGPGTRLTVT.

The gene calls are TRBV28 and TRBJ2-4, with D maybe TRBD2 (6 bases). The V gene's germline CDR1 is MDHEN and CDR2 SYDVKM. The CDR3 has 14 residues. Trimming cost V 7 bases and J 7 bases, with 17 bases left between them. CDR3 residues: CASNGRTNRNIQYF. The CDR3 bases are TGTGCCAGCAACGGAAGGACTAATAGGAACATTCAGTACTTC.

The CDR3 nucleotides are TGTGCCAGTAGAAACCCCCTCTCTGGAAACACCATATATTTT. Translating gives CASRNPLSGNTIYF. V usage is TRBV19 and J usage is TRBJ1-3; D remains ambiguous. The CDR3 covers 14 residues. CDR1 and CDR2 (germline): LNHDA, SQIVND (reference sequence). V lost 6 bases to trimming and J lost 0 bases, with 9 bases between them.

The chain links TRBV2 to TRBJ1-5, with D unresolved. This CDR3 has 14 residues. Germline V gene lookup returns CDR1 SNHLY and CDR2 FYNNEI. V shed 3 bases and J shed 0 bases, with 6 bases lying between them. CDR3 bases: TGTGCCAGCAGTGACACAGCTAGCAATCAGCCCCAGCATTTT. It encodes CASSDTASNQPQHF. Combining the CDR3 with reference TRBV2 and TRBJ1-5 gives the whole variable domain EPEVTQTPSHQVTQMGQEVILRCVPISNHLYFYWYRQILGQKVEFLVSFYNNEISEKSEIFDDQFSVERPDGSNFTLKIRSTKLEDSAMYFCASSDTASNQPQHFGDGTRLSIL.

The chain employs TRBV20-1 and TRBJ1-1; D unclear. Deletions cut 3 bases from V and 8 bases from J, with 13 bases between. This CDR3 is built from 12 residues. CDR1 DFQATT and CDR2 SNEGSKA come from the germline V gene (reference sequence). The CDR3 region is CSARYESYEAFF. In DNA form, the CDR3 reads TGCAGTGCTAGGTACGAGAGCTACGAAGCTTTCTTT.

The chain recombines TRBV5-1 with TRBJ2-7, with D maybe TRBD2 (5 bases). The germline V gene has CDR1 SGHRS and CDR2 YFSETQ. This CDR3 comprises 14 residues. V was shortened by 5 bases and J by 0 bases, with 12 bases between the two germline ends. The CDR3 DNA sequence: TGCGCCAGCAGACGAGCGGTGAGCTCCTACGAGCAGTACTTC. Translation: CASRRAVSSYEQYF.

This clonotype was seen at least ten times. CDR3 sequence (DNA): TGTGCCAGCAGTGCTGGGGCTAACGTGAACAATGAGCAGTTCTTC. Encoded protein: CASSAGANVNNEQFF. The chain carries TRBV2 and TRBJ2-1; D is possibly TRBD1 (5 bases). Germline CDR1 and CDR2: SNHLY and FYNNEI. V dropped 4 bases and J dropped 5 bases, with 15 bases sitting between them. The CDR3 spans 15 residues.

This chain connects TRBV19 to TRBJ2-1; a weak D match, TRBD2 (5 bases). The CDR3 is made up of 12 amino acids. Germline CDR1 LNHDA, CDR2 SQIVND (reference sequence). V gave up 3 bases and J gave up 7 bases, with 7 bases separating them. The CDR3 region has the DNA TGTGCCAGTAGTATCGTAGCGAATGAGCAGTTCTTC. It codes for CASSIVANEQFF.

This chain uses TRBV24-1 with TRBJ2-5, with D maybe TRBD2 (5 bases). The V gene lost 5 bases and the J gene lost 1 base, with 13 bases spanning the gap. This CDR3 contains 15 residues. Looked up from germline, CDR1 is KGHDR and CDR2 is SFDVKD. CDR3 bases: TGTGCCACCAGTGGATGGGAAGCGGTCCAAGAGACCCAGTACTTC. Translating gives CATSGWEAVQETQYF.

The J gene is TRBJ1-1, the V gene TRBV29-1; a possible D gene is TRBD1 (5 bases). The germline CDR1 and CDR2 sequences are SQVTM and ANQGSEA. This CDR3 spans 14 amino acids. The ends were cut back, 4 bases at V and 0 bases at J, with 12 bases in the middle. As DNA, the CDR3 is TGCAGCGTTGGTCACGGGACGGTGAACACTGAAGCTTTCTTT. Its protein is CSVGHGTVNTEAFF.

This chain links TRBV9 with TRBJ1-2; D ambiguous. V lost 0 bases and J 0 bases, leaving 9 bases between the germline ends. The germline gives CDR1 SGDLS, CDR2 YYNGEE. The CDR3 is 15 residues long. The CDR3, as DNA: TGTGCCAGCAGCGTAGGTGGGCGATCTAACTATGGCTACACCTTC. Residues: CASSVGGRSNYGYTF.

The chain links TRBV15 to TRBJ1-4; the D is unclear. V shed 4 bases and J shed 8 bases, with 8 bases lying between them. The CDR3 has 12 amino acids. Germline loops: CDR1 LNHNV, CDR2 YYDKDF (reference sequence). CDR3 in amino acids: CATSTNREKLFF. The CDR3 DNA sequence: TGTGCCACCAGCACTAATAGGGAAAAACTGTTTTTT.

This clonotype was picked up a small number of times. The chain has TRBV7-9 and TRBJ1-1, with a tentative D call TRBD1 (5 bases). Per the germline V gene, CDR1 is SEHNR and CDR2 is FQNEAQ (reference sequence). The CDR3 loop spans 14 amino acids. V lost 5 bases, J lost 6 bases, and 16 bases lay in between. The CDR3 nucleotides read TGTGCCAGCAGCCACTTCTTAGACAGACCTGAAGCTTTCTTT. This sequence encodes CASSHFLDRPEAFF.

This clonotype was picked up many times. J is TRBJ1-2 and V is TRBV9; no firm D call. This CDR3 comprises 16 residues. V was shortened by 3 bases and J by 7 bases, with 22 bases between the two germline ends. Germline V gene data show CDR1 as SGDLS and CDR2 as YYNGEE. CDR3 nucleotides: TGTGCCAGCAGCGCTCAAATAGGGAGTCCCCGGGGTGGCTACACCTTC. It translates to CASSAQIGSPRGGYTF.

This CDR3 reads CASSLVRGDGDEQYF. The CDR3 nucleotides are TGCGCCAGCAGCTTGGTTCGGGGGGACGGGGACGAGCAGTACTTC. The V call is TRBV5-1, the J call TRBJ2-7; 7 positions match TRBD2. J lost 5 bases, V lost 0 bases, and 8 bases had no gene match. Germline CDR1 SGHRS, CDR2 YFSETQ. This CDR3 contains 15 residues. Supplemented by reference TRBV5-1 and TRBJ2-7, the full variable domain reads KAGVTQTPRYLIKTRGQQVTLSCSPISGHRSVSWYQQTPGQGLQFLFEYFSETQRNKGNFPGRFSGRQFSNSRSEMNVSTLELGDSALYLCASSLVRGDGDEQYFGPGTRLTVT.

The chain is built from TRBV27 and TRBJ2-1; TRBD2 is a possible D gene (6 bases). CDR3 length equals 15 residues. Germline CDR1 is MNHEY and CDR2 is SMNVEV (reference sequence). V dropped 0 bases and J dropped 2 bases, with 8 bases sitting between them. This chain's CDR3 is CASSLSTGAYNEQFF. Here the CDR3 DNA reads TGTGCCAGCAGTTTATCGACGGGGGCCTACAATGAGCAGTTCTTC.

The chain links TRBV20-1 to TRBJ2-7; maybe TRBD1 (6 bases). V lost 7 bases and J lost 3, with 16 bases in between. The CDR3 is made up of 13 amino acids. Per germline, CDR1 DFQATT and CDR2 SNEGSKA (reference sequence). This CDR3 reads CSVKNLGGYEQYF. The DNA for the CDR3 is TGCAGTGTTAAAAATTTAGGGGGCTACGAGCAGTACTTC.

The rearrangement uses TRBV9 and TRBJ1-6; D call uncertain. Trimming took off 0 bases at V and 6 bases at J, with 7 bases between the two ends. The CDR3 totals 14 residues. Germline V gives CDR1 SGDLS, CDR2 YYNGEE. The CDR3 spells CASSVADRNSPLHF. CDR3 DNA sequence: TGTGCCAGCAGCGTAGCGGACCGTAATTCACCCCTCCACTTT.

This clonotype was seen at least ten times. The chain carries TRBV6-2 or TRBV6-3 and TRBJ2-7; D is unclear. V was shortened by 4 bases and J by 2 bases, with 9 bases between the two germline ends. From germline, CDR1 is MNHEY and CDR2 SVGEGT. The CDR3 is 13 residues long. The CDR3 coding sequence is TGTGCCAGCAGTTTTATCCCCGCCTACGAGCAGTACTTC. Translated: CASSFIPAYEQYF.

The CDR3 DNA reads as TGCGCCAGCAGCGCTGGACAGAGGGAGACCCAGTACTTC. Protein product: CASSAGQRETQYF. The chain combines TRBV5-1 with TRBJ2-5; D is perhaps TRBD1 (6 bases). Trimming cost V 4 bases and J 5 bases, with 12 bases left between them. The CDR3 sequence is 13 residues long. Germline-derived CDR1 and CDR2 are SGHRS and YFSETQ.

The rearrangement uses TRBV19 and TRBJ1-2, with D unresolved. CDR1 and CDR2 from the germline V gene are LNHDA and SQIVND (reference sequence). Trimming removed 1 base at V and 8 bases at J, with 14 bases between. The CDR3 has 14 residues. CDR3 residues: CASSIATPLTGYTF. Written as DNA, the CDR3 is TGTGCCAGTAGTATAGCGACCCCCTTGACCGGCTACACCTTC.

V and J are TRBV10-3 and TRBJ1-1; weak D call: TRBD1 (6 bases). This CDR3 is 13 amino acids long. V lost 2 bases and J lost 11, with 15 bases in between. Per the germline V gene, CDR1 is ENHRY and CDR2 is SYGVKD. The CDR3 coding sequence is TGTGCCATCAGTGAGGAGGGACATAGTGAGGCTTTCTTT. As protein: CAISEEGHSEAFF.

This chain links TRBV5-6 with TRBJ2-7; 12 bases line up with TRBD2. The germline V gene encodes CDR1 SGHDT and CDR2 YYEEEE. The CDR3 contains 15 residues. V lost 4 bases to trimming and J lost 8 bases; unmatched junction nucleotides: 10. The CDR3 protein is CASSQDLAGGYKQYF. CDR3 bases: TGTGCCAGCAGCCAAGATCTAGCGGGAGGGTACAAGCAGTACTTC.

As for this clonotype: Germline is not matched at one junction end, which may reflect a read error. The rearrangement joins TRBV2 to TRBJ2-5, with D possibly TRBD2 on 5 matching bases. Matching the DNA end better, TRBJ2-7 makes the J call doubtful. In germline, CDR1 is SNHLY, CDR2 FYNNEI. This CDR3 has 15 residues. CDR3 protein: CASSQHRGTIYEQYF. The CDR3 DNA sequence: TGCGCCAGCAGCCAGCATCGGGGTACGATCTACGAGCAGTACTTC.

The sample holds many counts of this clonotype. This sequence joins TRBV20-1 and TRBJ2-7, with a tentative D call TRBD1 (5 bases). The V end was cut by 0 bases, the J end by 4 bases, with 10 bases between. Germline V lookup: CDR1 DFQATT, CDR2 SNEGSKA (reference sequence). The CDR3 has 13 residues. CDR3 nucleotide sequence: TGCAGTGCTAGAGATGCTACAGGTTACGAGCAGTACTTC. It codes for CSARDATGYEQYF.

This clonotype was seen only once. The chain combines TRBV19 with TRBJ1-3; D may be TRBD1 (5 bases). Germline-derived CDR1 and CDR2 are LNHDA and SQIVND (reference sequence). V was pared by 9 bases and J by 2 bases, with 11 bases between. CDR3 length: 13 residues. The CDR3 is CASGTSPGNTIYF. Here the CDR3 DNA reads TGTGCCAGCGGGACTAGCCCTGGAAACACCATATATTTT.